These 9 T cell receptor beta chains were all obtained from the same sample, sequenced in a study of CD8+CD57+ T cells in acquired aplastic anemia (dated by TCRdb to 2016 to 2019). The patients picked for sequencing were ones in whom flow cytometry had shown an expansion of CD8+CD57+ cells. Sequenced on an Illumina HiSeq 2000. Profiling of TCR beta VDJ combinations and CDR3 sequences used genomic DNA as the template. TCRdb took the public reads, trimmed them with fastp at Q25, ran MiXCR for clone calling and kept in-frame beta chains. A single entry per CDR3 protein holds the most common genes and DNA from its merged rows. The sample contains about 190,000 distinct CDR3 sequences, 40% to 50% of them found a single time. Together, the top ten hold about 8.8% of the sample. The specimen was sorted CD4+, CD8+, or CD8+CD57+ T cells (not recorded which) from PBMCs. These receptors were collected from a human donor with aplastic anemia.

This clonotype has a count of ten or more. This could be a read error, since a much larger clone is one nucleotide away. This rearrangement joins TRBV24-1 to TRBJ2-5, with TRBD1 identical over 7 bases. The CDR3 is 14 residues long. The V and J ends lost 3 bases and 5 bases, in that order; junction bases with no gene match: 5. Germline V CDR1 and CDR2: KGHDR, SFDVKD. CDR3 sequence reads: CATSDETGIETQYF. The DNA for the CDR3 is TGTGCCACCAGTGATGAGACAGGGATCGAGACCCAGTACTTC.

Here the CDR3 reads CASSIGRTEGSETQYF. The CDR3 coding sequence is TGTGCCAGTAGTATAGGCCGAACTGAGGGGTCCGAGACCCAGTACTTC. The J gene is TRBJ2-5, the V gene TRBV19; the D call may be TRBD1 or TRBD2 (5 bases each). Trimming took off 1 base at V and 5 bases at J, with 17 bases between the two ends. Germline V CDR1 and CDR2: LNHDA, SQIVND (reference sequence). The CDR3 has 16 amino acids. The variable domain in full, with the rest retrieved from reference TRBV19 and TRBJ2-5, is DGGITQSPKYLFRKEGQNVTLSCEQNLNHDAMYWYRQDPGQGLRLIYYSQIVNDFQKGDIAEGYSVSREKKESFPLTVTSAQKNPTAFYLCASSIGRTEGSETQYFGPGTRLLVL.

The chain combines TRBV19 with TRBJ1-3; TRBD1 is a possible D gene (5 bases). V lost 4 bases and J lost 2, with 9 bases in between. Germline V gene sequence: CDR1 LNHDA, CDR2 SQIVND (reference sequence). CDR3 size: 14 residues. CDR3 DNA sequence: TGTGCCAGTAGTACCCCGGGGGCTGGAAACACCATATATTTT. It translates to CASSTPGAGNTIYF.

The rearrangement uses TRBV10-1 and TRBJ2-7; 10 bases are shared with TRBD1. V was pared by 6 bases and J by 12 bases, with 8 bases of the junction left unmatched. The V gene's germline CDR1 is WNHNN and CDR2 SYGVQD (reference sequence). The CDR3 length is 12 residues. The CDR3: CASSEDRGRLYF. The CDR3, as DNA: TGCGCCAGCAGCGAAGACAGGGGGCGCTTGTACTTC.

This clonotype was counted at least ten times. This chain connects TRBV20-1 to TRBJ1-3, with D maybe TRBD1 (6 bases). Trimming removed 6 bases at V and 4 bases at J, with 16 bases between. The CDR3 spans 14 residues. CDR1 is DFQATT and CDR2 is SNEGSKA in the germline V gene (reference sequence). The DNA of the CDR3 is TGCAGTGCAGATACAGGGTCATCCGGAAACACCATATATTTT. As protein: CSADTGSSGNTIYF.

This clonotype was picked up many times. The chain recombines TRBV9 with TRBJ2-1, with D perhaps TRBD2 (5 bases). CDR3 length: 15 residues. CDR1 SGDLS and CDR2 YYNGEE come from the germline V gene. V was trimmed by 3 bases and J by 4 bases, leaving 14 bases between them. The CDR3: CASSGTLTAYNEQFF. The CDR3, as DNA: TGTGCCAGCAGCGGGACTCTAACGGCATACAATGAGCAGTTCTTC.

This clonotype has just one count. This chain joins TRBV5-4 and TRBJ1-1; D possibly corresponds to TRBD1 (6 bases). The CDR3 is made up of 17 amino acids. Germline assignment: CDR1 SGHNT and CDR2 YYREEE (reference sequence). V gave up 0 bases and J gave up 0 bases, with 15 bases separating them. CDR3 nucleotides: TGTGCCAGCAGCTTGGAGGGGCAGGGGCGGCTGAACACTGAAGCTTTCTTT. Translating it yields CASSLEGQGRLNTEAFF. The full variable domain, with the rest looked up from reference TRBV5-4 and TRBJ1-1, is ETGVTQSPTHLIKTRGQQVTLRCSSQSGHNTVSWYQQALGQGPQFIFQYYREEENGRGNFPPRFSGLQFPNYSSELNVNALELDDSALYLCASSLEGQGRLNTEAFFGQGTRLTVV.

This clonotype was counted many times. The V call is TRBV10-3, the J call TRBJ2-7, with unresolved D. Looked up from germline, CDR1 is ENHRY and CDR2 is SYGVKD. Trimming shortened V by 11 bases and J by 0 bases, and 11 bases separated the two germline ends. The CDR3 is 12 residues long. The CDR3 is CAAGKGSYEQYF. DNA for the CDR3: TGTGCCGCTGGTAAAGGCTCCTACGAGCAGTACTTC.

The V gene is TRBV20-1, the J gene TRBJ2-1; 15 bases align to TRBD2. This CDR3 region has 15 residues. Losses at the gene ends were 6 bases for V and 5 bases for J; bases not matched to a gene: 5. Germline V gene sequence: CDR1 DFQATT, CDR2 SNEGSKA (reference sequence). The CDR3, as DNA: TGCAGTGCCGCGGGACTAGCGGGAGGTAACAATGAGCAGTTCTTC. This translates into CSAAGLAGGNNEQFF.